The count of the clone carrying this T cell receptor (beta chain) is one. This entry is derived from a study of blood T cell repertoires in COVID-19. J was trimmed by 4 bases and V by 10 bases; bases with no gene match: 13. The CDR3 runs 15 residues. Sequencing was performed with immunoSEQ multiplex PCR; in TCRdb, only in-frame clones are kept and a portion is missing. The sample shows 150,000 to 200,000 clones, roughly four fifths of them seen only once. This sequence joins TRBV5-3 and TRBJ2-3; 9 positions match TRBD2. TRBV5-3 is flagged as an ORF with uncertain function. Sample: peripheral blood. The TCR was taken from a woman between 70 and 85 years old with COVID-19, enrolled during active disease. This CDR3 is CAPGRSGRPSDTQYF. Written as DNA, the CDR3 is TGTGCCCCCGGACGAAGCGGGAGGCCCTCAGATACGCAGTATTTT.